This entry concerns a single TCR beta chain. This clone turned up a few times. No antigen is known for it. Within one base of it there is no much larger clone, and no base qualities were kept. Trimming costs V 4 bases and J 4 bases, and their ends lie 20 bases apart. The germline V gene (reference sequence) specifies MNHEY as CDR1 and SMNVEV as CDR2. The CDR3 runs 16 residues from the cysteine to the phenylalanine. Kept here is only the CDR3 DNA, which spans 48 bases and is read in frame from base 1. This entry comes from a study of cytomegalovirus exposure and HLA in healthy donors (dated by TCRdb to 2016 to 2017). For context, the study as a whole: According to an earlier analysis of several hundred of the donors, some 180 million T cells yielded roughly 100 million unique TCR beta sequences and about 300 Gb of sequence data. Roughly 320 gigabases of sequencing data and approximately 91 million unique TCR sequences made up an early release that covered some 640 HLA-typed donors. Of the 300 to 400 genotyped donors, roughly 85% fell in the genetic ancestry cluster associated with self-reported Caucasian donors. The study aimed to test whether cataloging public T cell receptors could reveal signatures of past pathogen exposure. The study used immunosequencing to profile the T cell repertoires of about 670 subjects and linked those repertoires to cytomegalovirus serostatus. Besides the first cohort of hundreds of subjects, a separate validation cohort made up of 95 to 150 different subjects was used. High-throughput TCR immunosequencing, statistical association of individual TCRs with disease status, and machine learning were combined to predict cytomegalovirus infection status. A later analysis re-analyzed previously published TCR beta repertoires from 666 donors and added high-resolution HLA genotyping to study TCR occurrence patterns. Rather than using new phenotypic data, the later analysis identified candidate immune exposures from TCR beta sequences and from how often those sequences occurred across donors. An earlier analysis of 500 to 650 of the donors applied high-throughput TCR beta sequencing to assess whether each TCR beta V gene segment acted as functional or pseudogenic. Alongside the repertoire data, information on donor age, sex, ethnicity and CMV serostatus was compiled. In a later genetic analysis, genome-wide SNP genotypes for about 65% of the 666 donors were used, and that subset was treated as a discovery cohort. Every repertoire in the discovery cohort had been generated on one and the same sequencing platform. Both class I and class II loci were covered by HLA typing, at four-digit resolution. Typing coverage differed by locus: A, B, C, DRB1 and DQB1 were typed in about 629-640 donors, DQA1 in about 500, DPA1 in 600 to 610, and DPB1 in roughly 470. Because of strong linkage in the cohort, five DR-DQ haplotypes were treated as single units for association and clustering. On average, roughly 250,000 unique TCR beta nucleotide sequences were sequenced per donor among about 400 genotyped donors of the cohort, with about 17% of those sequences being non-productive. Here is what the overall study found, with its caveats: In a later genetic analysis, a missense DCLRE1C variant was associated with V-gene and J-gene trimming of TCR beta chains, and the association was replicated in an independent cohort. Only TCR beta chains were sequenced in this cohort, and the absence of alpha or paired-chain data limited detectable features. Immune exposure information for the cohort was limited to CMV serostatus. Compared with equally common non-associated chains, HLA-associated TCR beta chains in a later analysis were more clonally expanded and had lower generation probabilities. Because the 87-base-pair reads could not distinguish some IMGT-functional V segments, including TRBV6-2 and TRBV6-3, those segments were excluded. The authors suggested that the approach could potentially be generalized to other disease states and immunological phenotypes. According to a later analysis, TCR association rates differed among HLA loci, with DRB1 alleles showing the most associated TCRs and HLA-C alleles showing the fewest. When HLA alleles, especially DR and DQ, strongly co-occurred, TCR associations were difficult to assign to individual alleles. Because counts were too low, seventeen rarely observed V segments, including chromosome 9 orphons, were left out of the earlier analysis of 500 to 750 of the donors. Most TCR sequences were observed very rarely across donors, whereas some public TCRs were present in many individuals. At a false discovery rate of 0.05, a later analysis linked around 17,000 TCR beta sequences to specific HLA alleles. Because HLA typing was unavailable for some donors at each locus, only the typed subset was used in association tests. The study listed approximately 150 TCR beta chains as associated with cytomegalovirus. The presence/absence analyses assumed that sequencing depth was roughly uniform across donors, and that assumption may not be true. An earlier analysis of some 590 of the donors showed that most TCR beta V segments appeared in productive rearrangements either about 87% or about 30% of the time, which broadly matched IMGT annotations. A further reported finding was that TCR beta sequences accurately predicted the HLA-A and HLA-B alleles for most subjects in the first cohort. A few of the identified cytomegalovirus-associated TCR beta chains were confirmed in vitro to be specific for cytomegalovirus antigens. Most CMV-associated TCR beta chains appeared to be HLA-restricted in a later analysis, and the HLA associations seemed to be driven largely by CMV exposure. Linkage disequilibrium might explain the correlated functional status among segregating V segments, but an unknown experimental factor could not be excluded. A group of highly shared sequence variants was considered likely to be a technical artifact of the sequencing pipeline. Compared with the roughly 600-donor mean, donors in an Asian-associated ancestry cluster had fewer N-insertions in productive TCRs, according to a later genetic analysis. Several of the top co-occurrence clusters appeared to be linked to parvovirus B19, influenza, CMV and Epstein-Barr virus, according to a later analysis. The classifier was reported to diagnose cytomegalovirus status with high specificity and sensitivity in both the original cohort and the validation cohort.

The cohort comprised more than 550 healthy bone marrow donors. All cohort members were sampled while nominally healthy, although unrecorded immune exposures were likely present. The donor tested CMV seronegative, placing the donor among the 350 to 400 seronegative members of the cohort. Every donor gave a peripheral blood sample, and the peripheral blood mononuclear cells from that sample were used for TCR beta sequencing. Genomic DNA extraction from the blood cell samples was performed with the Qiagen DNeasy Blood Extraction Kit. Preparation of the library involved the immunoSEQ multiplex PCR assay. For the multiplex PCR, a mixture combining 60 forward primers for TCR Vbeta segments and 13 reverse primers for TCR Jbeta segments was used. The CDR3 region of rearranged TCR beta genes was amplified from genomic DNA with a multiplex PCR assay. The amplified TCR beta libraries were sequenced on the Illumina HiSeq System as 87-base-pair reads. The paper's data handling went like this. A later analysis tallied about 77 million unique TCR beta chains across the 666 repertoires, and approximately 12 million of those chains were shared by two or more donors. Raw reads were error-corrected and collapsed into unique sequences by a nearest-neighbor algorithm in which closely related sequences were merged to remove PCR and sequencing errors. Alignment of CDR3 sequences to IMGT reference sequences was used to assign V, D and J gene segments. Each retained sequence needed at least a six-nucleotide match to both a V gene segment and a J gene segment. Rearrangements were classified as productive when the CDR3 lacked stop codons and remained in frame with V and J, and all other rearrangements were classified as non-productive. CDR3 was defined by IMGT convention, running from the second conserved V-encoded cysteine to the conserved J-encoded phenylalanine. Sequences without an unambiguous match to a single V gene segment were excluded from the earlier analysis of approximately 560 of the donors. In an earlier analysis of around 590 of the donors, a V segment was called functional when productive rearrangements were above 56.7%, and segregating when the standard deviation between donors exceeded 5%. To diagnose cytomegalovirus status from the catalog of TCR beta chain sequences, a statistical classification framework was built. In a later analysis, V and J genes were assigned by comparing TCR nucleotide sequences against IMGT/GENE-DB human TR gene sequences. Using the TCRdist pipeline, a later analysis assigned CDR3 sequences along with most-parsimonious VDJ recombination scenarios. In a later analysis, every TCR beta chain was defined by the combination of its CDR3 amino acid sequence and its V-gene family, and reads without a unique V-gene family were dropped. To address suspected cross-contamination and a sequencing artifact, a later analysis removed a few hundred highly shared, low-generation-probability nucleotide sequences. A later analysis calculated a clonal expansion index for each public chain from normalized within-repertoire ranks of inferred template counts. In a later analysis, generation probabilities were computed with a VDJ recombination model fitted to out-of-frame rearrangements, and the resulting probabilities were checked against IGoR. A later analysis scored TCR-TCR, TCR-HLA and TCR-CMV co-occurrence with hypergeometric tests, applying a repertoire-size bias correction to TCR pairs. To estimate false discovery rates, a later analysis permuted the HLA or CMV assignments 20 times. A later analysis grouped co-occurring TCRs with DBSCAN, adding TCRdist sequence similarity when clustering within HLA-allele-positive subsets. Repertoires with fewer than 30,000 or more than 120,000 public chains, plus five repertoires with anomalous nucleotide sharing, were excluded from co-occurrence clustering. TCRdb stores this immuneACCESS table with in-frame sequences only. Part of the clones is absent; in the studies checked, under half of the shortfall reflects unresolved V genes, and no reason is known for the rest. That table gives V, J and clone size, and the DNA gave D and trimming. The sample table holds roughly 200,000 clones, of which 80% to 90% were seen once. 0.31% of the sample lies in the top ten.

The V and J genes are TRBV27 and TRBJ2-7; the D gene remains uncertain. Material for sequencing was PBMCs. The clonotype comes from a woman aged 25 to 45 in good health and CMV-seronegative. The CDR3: CASSSLGSEHRYEQYF. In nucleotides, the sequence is TGTGCCAGCAGTTCTCTTGGGTCGGAGCATCGGTACGAGCAGTACTTC.